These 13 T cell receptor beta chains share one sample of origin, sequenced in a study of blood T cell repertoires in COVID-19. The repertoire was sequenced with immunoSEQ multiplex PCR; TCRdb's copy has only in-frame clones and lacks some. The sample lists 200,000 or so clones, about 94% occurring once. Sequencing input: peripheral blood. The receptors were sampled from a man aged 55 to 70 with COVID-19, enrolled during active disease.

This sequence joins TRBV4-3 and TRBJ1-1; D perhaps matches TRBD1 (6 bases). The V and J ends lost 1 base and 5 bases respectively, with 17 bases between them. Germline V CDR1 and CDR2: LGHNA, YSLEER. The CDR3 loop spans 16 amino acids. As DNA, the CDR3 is TGCGCCAGCAGCCAAGTGGGGACACCCCGAGGGACTGAAGCTTTCTTT. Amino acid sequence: CASSQVGTPRGTEAFF.

The CDR3 is CASSYSGSPGELFF. As DNA, the CDR3 is TGTGCCAGTAGTTACAGCGGGAGCCCTGGGGAGCTGTTTTTT. This chain connects TRBV19 to TRBJ2-2; 8 bases match TRBD2. The CDR3 totals 14 residues. The germline gives CDR1 LNHDA, CDR2 SQIVND (reference sequence). V lost 5 bases to trimming and J lost 8 bases; unmatched junction nucleotides: 7.

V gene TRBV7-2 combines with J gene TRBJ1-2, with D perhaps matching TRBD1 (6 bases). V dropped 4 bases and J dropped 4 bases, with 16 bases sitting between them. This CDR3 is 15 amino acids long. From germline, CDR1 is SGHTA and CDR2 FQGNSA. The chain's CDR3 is CASSSDPTGVYGYTF. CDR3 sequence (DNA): TGTGCCAGCAGCTCAGACCCGACAGGAGTCTATGGCTACACCTTC.

The CDR3 loop is CASSQGLAGRQYF. The CDR3 DNA reads TGCGCCAGCAGCCAAGGACTAGCCGGACGGCAGTACTTC. V is TRBV5-1 and J is TRBJ2-7; 8 nucleotides agree with TRBD2. The trim removed 4 bases at V and 9 bases at J, leaving 9 bases unmatched. This CDR3 contains 13 residues. The germline gives CDR1 SGHRS, CDR2 YFSETQ.

This CDR3 is CASSFRAGGNEQFF. CDR3 DNA: TGTGCCAGCAGCTTTCGGGCAGGGGGCAATGAGCAGTTCTTC. V gene TRBV7-3 combines with J gene TRBJ2-1; 7 bases line up with TRBD1. The CDR3 extends over 14 amino acids. CDR1 and CDR2 from the germline V gene are SGHTA and FQGTGA. Trimming removed 3 bases from V and 6 bases from J; junction bases left unmatched: 5.

CDR3 nucleotide sequence: TGTGCCAGCAGCTTGGGACAGGGCGCCGGAGAGACTTTC. It specifies CASSLGQGAGETF. This chain connects TRBV12-3 or TRBV12-4 to TRBJ2-6; 9 positions agree with TRBD1. This CDR3 is built from 13 residues. The V and J ends lost 6 bases and 18 bases, in that order; junction bases with no gene match: 12.

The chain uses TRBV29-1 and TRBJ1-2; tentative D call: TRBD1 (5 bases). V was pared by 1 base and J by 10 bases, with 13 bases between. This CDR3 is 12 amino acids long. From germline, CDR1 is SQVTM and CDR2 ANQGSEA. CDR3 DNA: TGCAGCGTTGAAGTTAGGGCAGGGATCTACACCTTC. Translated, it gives CSVEVRAGIYTF. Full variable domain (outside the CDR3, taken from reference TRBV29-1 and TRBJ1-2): SAVISQKPSRDICQRGTSLTIQCQVDSQVTMMFWYRQQPGQSLTLIATANQGSEATYESGFVIDKFPISRPNLTFSTLTVSNMSPEDSSIYLCSVEVRAGIYTFGSGTRLTVV.

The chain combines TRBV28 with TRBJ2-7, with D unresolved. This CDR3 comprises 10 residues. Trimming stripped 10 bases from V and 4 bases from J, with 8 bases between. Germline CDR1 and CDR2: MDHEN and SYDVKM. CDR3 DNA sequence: TGTGCCACCTCAGGTTACGAGCAGTACTTC. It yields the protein CATSGYEQYF.

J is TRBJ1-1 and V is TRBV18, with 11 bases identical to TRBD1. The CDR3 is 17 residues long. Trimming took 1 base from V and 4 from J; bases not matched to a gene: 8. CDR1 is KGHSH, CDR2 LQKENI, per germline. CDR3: CASSPQRGQGVATEAFF. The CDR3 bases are TGTGCCAGCTCACCACAGCGGGGACAGGGGGTCGCCACTGAAGCTTTCTTT. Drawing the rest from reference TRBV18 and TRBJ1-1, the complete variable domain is NAGVMQNPRHLVRRRGQEARLRCSPMKGHSHVYWYRQLPEEGLKFMVYLQKENIIDESGMPKERFSAEFPKEGPSILRIQQVVRGDSAAYFCASSPQRGQGVATEAFFGQGTRLTVV.

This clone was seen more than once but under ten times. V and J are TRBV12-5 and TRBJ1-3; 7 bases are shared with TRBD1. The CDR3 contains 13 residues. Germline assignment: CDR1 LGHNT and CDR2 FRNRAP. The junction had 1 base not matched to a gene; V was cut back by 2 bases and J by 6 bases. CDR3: CASGLTGVNTIYF. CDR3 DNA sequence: TGTGCTAGTGGTTTGACAGGGGTAAACACCATATATTTT.

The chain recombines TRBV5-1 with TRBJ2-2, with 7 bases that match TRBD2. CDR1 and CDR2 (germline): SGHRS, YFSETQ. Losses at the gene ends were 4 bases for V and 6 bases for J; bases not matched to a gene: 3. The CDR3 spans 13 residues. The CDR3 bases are TGCGCCAGCAGCCCCCGGGGGGCCGGGGAGCTGTTTTTT. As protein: CASSPRGAGELFF.

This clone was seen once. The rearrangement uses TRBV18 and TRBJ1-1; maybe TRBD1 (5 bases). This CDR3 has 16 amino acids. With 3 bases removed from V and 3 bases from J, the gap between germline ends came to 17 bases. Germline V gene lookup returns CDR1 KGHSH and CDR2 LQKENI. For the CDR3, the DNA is TGTGCCAGCTCACCGAATCTTGCGCGGGGCTACACTGAAGCTTTCTTT. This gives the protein CASSPNLARGYTEAFF.

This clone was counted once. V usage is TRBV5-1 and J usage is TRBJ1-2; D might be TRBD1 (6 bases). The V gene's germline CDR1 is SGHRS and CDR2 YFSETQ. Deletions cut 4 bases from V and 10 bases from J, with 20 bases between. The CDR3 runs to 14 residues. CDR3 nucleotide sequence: TGCGCCAGCAGCAACCGACAGGCCGGGAAAGACTACACCTTC. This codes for CASSNRQAGKDYTF. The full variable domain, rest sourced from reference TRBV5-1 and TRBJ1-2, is KAGVTQTPRYLIKTRGQQVTLSCSPISGHRSVSWYQQTPGQGLQFLFEYFSETQRNKGNFPGRFSGRQFSNSRSEMNVSTLELGDSALYLCASSNRQAGKDYTFGSGTRLTVV.